This TCR beta chain is drawn from a study of blood T cell repertoires in COVID-19. Measured with immunoSEQ multiplex PCR; TCRdb has only the in-frame clones, and not every one. In the table there are about 300,000 clones, approximately 88% of which are singletons. V was trimmed by 2 bases and J by 6 bases, leaving 11 bases between them. Germline CDR1 reads KGHSH; CDR2 reads LQKENI. This CDR3 is 13 amino acids long. This TCR was recovered from a human donor with COVID-19, enrolled during active disease. The donor label of this sample is uncertain. The sample was peripheral blood. The chain combines TRBV18 with TRBJ2-7; TRBD2 is a possible D gene (6 bases). In DNA, the CDR3 is TGTGCCAGCTCACCAAGTCAGGGAGGCGAGCAGTACTTC. It specifies CASSPSQGGEQYF. The entire variable domain, with the rest obtained from reference TRBV18 and TRBJ2-7, is as follows: NAGVMQNPRHLVRRRGQEARLRCSPMKGHSHVYWYRQLPEEGLKFMVYLQKENIIDESGMPKERFSAEFPKEGPSILRIQQVVRGDSAAYFCASSPSQGGEQYFGPGTRLTVT.